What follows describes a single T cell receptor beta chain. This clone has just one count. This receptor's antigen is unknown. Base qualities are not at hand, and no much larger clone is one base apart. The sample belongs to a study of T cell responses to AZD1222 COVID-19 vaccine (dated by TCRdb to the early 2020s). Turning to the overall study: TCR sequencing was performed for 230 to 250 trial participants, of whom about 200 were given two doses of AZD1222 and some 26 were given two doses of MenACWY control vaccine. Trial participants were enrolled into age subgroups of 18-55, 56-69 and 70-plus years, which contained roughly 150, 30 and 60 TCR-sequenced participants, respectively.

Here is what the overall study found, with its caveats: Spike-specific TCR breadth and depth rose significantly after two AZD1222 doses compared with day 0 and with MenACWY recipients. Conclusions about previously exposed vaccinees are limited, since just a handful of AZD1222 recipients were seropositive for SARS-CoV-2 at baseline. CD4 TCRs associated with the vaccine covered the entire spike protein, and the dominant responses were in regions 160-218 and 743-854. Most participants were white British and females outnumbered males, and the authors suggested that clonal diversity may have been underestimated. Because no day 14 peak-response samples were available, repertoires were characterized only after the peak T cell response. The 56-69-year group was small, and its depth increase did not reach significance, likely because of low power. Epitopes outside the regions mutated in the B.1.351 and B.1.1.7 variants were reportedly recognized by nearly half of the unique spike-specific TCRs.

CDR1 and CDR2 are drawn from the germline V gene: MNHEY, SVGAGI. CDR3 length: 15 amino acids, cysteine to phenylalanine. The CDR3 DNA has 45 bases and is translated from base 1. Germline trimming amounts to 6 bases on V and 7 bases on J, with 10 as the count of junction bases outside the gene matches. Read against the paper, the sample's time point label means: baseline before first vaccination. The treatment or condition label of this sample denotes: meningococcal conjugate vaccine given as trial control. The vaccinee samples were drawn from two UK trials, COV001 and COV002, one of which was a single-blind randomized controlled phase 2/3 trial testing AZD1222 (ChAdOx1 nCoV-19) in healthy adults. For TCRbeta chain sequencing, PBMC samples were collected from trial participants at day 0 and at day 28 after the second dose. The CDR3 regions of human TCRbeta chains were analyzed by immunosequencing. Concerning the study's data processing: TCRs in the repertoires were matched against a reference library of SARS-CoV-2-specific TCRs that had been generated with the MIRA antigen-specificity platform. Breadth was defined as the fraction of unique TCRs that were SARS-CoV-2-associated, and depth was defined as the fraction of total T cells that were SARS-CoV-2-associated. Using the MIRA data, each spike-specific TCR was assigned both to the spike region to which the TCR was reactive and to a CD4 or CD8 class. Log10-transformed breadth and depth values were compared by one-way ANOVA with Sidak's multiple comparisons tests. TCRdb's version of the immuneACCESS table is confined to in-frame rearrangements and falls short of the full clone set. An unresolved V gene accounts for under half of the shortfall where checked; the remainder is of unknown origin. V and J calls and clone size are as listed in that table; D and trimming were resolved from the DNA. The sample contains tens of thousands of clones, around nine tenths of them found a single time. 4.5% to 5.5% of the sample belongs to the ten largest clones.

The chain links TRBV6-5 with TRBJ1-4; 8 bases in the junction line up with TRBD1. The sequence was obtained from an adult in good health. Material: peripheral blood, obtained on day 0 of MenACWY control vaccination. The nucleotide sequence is TGTGCCAGCAGATTACAGGGGGTGGTGGGTGAAAAACTGTTTTTT. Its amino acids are CASRLQGVVGEKLFF.